The 30 T cell receptor beta chains below come from one sample, sequenced in a study of blood T cells in healthy people across ages. A sample-barcoded 5' primer and a J-beta primer mix were used in a second PCR of roughly 7 to 11 cycles. MiXCR was run by TCRdb on the 5' RACE reads, yielding one entry per CDR3 protein. The sample lists more than 750,000 distinct CDR3 sequences; approximately 32% were seen once. The data also belong to a second study, concerning T cells of mothers and their children.

The sequenced material came from blood. These receptors originate from a woman aged 35 to 49 in good health.

V is TRBV2 and J is TRBJ2-7; D not resolved. Trimming shortened V by 2 bases and J by 4 bases, and 9 bases separated the two germline ends. The CDR3 has 13 amino acids. Germline V gives CDR1 SNHLY, CDR2 FYNNEI. This CDR3 reads CASSEFVEYEQYF. The CDR3 DNA reads TGTGCCAGCAGTGAATTTGTGGAGTACGAGCAGTACTTC.

This clonotype was recorded many times. Sequence at one end of the junction differs from germline and may be a read error. The J gene is TRBJ2-7, the V gene TRBV20-1; 10 bases are a match to TRBD2. Germline V gene lookup returns CDR1 DFQATT and CDR2 SNEGSKA (reference sequence). The CDR3 consists of 12 residues. This CDR3 is CSTSGKNYEQYF. DNA of the CDR3: TGCAGTACTAGCGGGAAGAACTACGAGCAGTACTTC.

The chain joins TRBV7-9 to TRBJ2-5, with D possibly being TRBD1 (6 bases). The CDR3 has 17 residues. V dropped 4 bases and J dropped 4 bases, with 22 bases sitting between them. The V gene's germline CDR1 is SEHNR and CDR2 FQNEAQ (reference sequence). Written as DNA, the CDR3 is TGTGCCAGCAGCTCAGGGCCCGGTCAGGGGATAAGAGAGACCCAGTACTTC. Protein product: CASSSGPGQGIRETQYF.

The rearrangement links TRBV6-2 or TRBV6-3 to TRBJ2-1, with no clear D. The CDR3 length is 16 residues. Per germline, CDR1 MNHEY and CDR2 SVGEGT. The germline V and J ends were trimmed by 4 bases and 0 bases, with 13 bases remaining between them. The CDR3 bases are TGTGCCAGCAGTTCCCTACACCTGAGCTCCTACAATGAGCAGTTCTTC. Translation: CASSSLHLSSYNEQFF.

V and J are TRBV12-3 or TRBV12-4 and TRBJ1-5; D not resolved. The V gene lost 3 bases and the J gene lost 13 bases, with 28 bases spanning the gap. CDR3 length equals 17 residues. The CDR3 DNA reads TGTGCCAGCAGTTTTCGGGGATCCCTGTCTTCAAGTGCAAAACAGCATTTT. Encoded protein: CASSFRGSLSSSAKQHF.

Notes on this clonotype: Just one base apart from a much larger clone, this may be a read error. The CDR3 DNA reads as TGCAGTGCTAATTCGGCATCCTACAATGAGCAGTTCTTC. Its protein is CSANSASYNEQFF. The rearrangement uses TRBV20-1 and TRBJ2-1; D is ambiguous. V lost 4 bases and J 1 base, leaving 8 bases between the germline ends. Per germline, CDR1 DFQATT and CDR2 SNEGSKA (reference sequence). The CDR3 length is 13 residues.

The rearrangement links TRBV7-2 to TRBJ1-6; 9 bases agree with TRBD1. With 6 bases clipped from V and 7 bases from J, the junction kept 4 bases outside the gene matches. Germline CDR1 and CDR2: SGHTA and FQGNSA. The CDR3 sequence is 14 residues long. Here the CDR3 DNA reads TGTGCCAGCAGGGGGACAGGGCTAAATTCACCCCTCCACTTT. Protein: CASRGTGLNSPLHF. Combining the CDR3 with reference TRBV7-2 and TRBJ1-6 gives the whole variable domain GAGVSQSPSNKVTEKGKDVELRCDPISGHTALYWYRQSLGQGLEFLIYFQGNSAPDKSGLPSDRFSAERTGGSVSTLTIQRTQQEDSAVYLCASRGTGLNSPLHFGNGTRLTVT.

V and J are TRBV21-1 and TRBJ2-3; the D call in the table, TRBD2, was not verified against the DNA. TRBV21-1 is reported as a pseudogene. CDR3 length: 17 residues. CDR3 loop: CASSKRMTSFSTDTQYF. The CDR3 nucleotides are TGTGCCAGCAGCAAAAGGATGACTAGCTTTTCGACAGATACGCAGTATTTT.

This clonotype appeared a few times. The J gene is TRBJ2-3, the V gene TRBV5-6, with a tentative D call TRBD2 (7 bases). Germline V CDR1 and CDR2: SGHDT, YYEEEE. This CDR3 is 17 amino acids long. V was pared by 4 bases and J by 4 bases, with 22 bases between. For the CDR3, the DNA is TGTGCCAGCAGCCATACTACACCCTTCGGGGGGCCAGATACGCAGTATTTT. Translated: CASSHTTPFGGPDTQYF.

A few counts support this clonotype. The chain couples TRBV7-3 to TRBJ1-5; D call uncertain. Per the germline V gene, CDR1 is SGHTA and CDR2 is FQGTGA. The CDR3 totals 12 residues. Trimming shortened V by 11 bases and J by 3 bases, and 11 bases separated the two germline ends. As DNA, the CDR3 is TGTGCCTGCAACCAAACCAATCAGCCCCAGCATTTT. This encodes CACNQTNQPQHF. The full variable domain, its missing parts supplied by reference TRBV7-3 and TRBJ1-5, is GAGVSQTPSNKVTEKGKYVELRCDPISGHTALYWYRQSLGQGPEFLIYFQGTGAADDSGLPNDRFFAVRPEGSVSTLKIQRTERGDSAVYLCACNQTNQPQHFGDGTRLSIL.

The chain recombines TRBV20-1 with TRBJ2-3, with no clear D. Trimming removed 3 bases at V and 2 bases at J, with 15 bases between. Germline loops: CDR1 DFQATT, CDR2 SNEGSKA (reference sequence). This CDR3 comprises 15 residues. The CDR3 region is CSASYVVPSTDTQYF. DNA of the CDR3: TGCAGTGCTAGTTACGTCGTTCCGTCCACAGATACGCAGTATTTT.

The CDR3 here is CASSESVADQETQYF. CDR3 nucleotide sequence: TGTGCCAGCAGTGAATCGGTAGCGGACCAAGAGACCCAGTACTTC. This chain uses TRBV2 with TRBJ2-5; maybe TRBD2 (6 bases). Germline CDR1 and CDR2: SNHLY and FYNNEI. V was pared by 2 bases and J by 0 bases, with 10 bases between. The CDR3 has 15 residues.

The CDR3 DNA is TGTGCCAGCAGCCCGACGCGGGTGGGGAGTAGCGAGCAGTACTTC. Encoded protein: CASSPTRVGSSEQYF. The rearrangement uses TRBV12-3 or TRBV12-4 and TRBJ2-7; possible D gene TRBD2, 5 bases. V was cut by 6 bases and J by 6 bases, with 21 bases left in between. The CDR3 is 15 residues long.

The chain has TRBV3-1 and TRBJ2-7; no reliable D call. This CDR3 is 15 amino acids long. V shed 4 bases and J shed 4 bases, with 17 bases lying between them. The germline V gene encodes CDR1 LGHDT and CDR2 YNNKEL (reference sequence). The CDR3 DNA sequence: TGTGCCAGCAGCCGGGATTCCGTTCTTGCTTACGAGCAGTACTTC. Its protein is CASSRDSVLAYEQYF.

This clonotype has only a few counts. The chain links TRBV2 to TRBJ2-2, with D perhaps matching TRBD1 or TRBD2 (6 bases each). Trimming stripped 3 bases from V and 5 bases from J, with 13 bases between. The V gene's germline CDR1 is SNHLY and CDR2 FYNNEI. There are 15 residues in the CDR3. The CDR3 sequence: CASSEKGGLTGELFF. The CDR3 DNA reads as TGTGCCAGCAGTGAGAAGGGGGGCCTAACCGGGGAGCTGTTTTTT.

As regards this clonotype: A much larger clonotype is one base distant, so this may be a read error. This rearrangement joins TRBV12-3 or TRBV12-4 to TRBJ2-5, with 9 bases fitting TRBD2. V was clipped by 4 bases and J by 4 bases; unmatched bases: 4. There are 14 residues in the CDR3. The CDR3 nucleotides read TGTGCCAGCAGTTGTGCGGGGGGGCCAGAGACCCAGTACTTC. Residues: CASSCAGGPETQYF.

This sequence joins TRBV6-2 or TRBV6-3 and TRBJ1-5; D is perhaps TRBD1 (5 bases). The V gene lost 6 bases and the J gene lost 7 bases, with 19 bases spanning the gap. The CDR3 is made up of 15 amino acids. Germline V gene lookup returns CDR1 MNHEY and CDR2 SVGEGT. CDR3 protein: CASSLALAGKQPQHF. The CDR3 region has the DNA TGTGCCAGCAGCCTGGCATTGGCAGGGAAACAGCCCCAGCATTTT.

The table lists this clonotype with many counts. The V call is TRBV5-1, the J call TRBJ2-5; D remains unclear. The germline V and J ends were trimmed by 0 bases and 3 bases, with 6 bases remaining between them. Germline CDR1 and CDR2: SGHRS and YFSETQ. The CDR3 totals 13 residues. The CDR3 spells CASSLGDEETQYF. CDR3 sequence (DNA): TGCGCCAGCAGCTTGGGCGACGAAGAGACCCAGTACTTC.

In this sample, this clonotype turned up many times. This sequence joins TRBV20-1 and TRBJ2-1; TRBD2 aligns across 7 bases. With V trimmed by 5 bases and J by 0 bases, 10 bases remained unmatched. Per germline, CDR1 DFQATT and CDR2 SNEGSKA (reference sequence). The CDR3 has 16 amino acids. The CDR3 loop is CSAPVRGGGSYNEQFF. In DNA, the CDR3 is TGCAGTGCTCCTGTCCGGGGCGGGGGCTCCTACAATGAGCAGTTCTTC.

This clonotype was seen a handful of times. The chain employs TRBV12-3 or TRBV12-4 and TRBJ2-1, with 8 bases matching TRBD1. V shed 9 bases and J 5 bases; nucleotides not matched to a gene: 9. The CDR3 extends over 14 amino acids. The CDR3, as DNA: TGTGCCAGTAAGGACAGGGTCCTACACAATGAGCAGTTCTTC. Protein: CASKDRVLHNEQFF.

This clonotype was picked up a small number of times. The chain has TRBV10-3 and TRBJ2-3, with D perhaps TRBD1 or TRBD2 (7 bases each). From germline, CDR1 is ENHRY and CDR2 SYGVKD. CDR3 length equals 14 residues. Between the trimmed V and J ends, which lost 11 bases and 3 bases, there was a span of 18 bases. CDR3 DNA sequence: TGTGCCGCCCGGGGAGGGGGCGAAACAGATACGCAGTATTTT. Its protein is CAARGGGETDTQYF.

A single count supports this clonotype. The chain links TRBV6-1 to TRBJ2-1; the D call may be TRBD1 or TRBD2 (5 bases each). Germline CDR1 and CDR2: MNHNS and SASEGT. The CDR3 loop spans 11 amino acids. Trimming took off 4 bases at V and 10 bases at J, with 8 bases between the two ends. The CDR3 is CASSGWGEQFF. DNA for the CDR3: TGTGCCAGCAGTGGATGGGGGGAGCAGTTCTTC.

The rearrangement links TRBV4-1 to TRBJ1-5; a weak D match, TRBD1 (5 bases). The germline gives CDR1 MGHRA, CDR2 YSYEKL. This CDR3 comprises 15 residues. Trimming shortened V by 5 bases and J by 4 bases, and 15 bases separated the two germline ends. The CDR3 sequence is CASSFVQAPNQPQHF. DNA for the CDR3: TGCGCCAGCAGCTTTGTACAGGCGCCTAATCAGCCCCAGCATTTT.

The chain recombines TRBV25-1 with TRBJ2-7; D tentatively fits TRBD1 or TRBD2 (6 bases each). With 8 bases removed from V and 3 bases from J, the gap between germline ends came to 23 bases. The CDR3 consists of 16 residues. Germline CDR1 MGHDK, CDR2 SYGVNS. The CDR3 sequence: CASRRGARGPLYEQYF. The CDR3 DNA follows: TGTGCCAGCCGAAGGGGGGCTCGAGGGCCCCTCTACGAGCAGTACTTC.

This clonotype came up many times. This chain uses TRBV4-1 with TRBJ1-2; D ambiguous. The germline V gene encodes CDR1 MGHRA and CDR2 YSYEKL. Trimming shortened V by 0 bases and J by 4 bases, and 12 bases separated the two germline ends. The CDR3 has 15 residues. CDR3 sequence (DNA): TGCGCCAGCAGCCAAGAAGCGGGTCTCGCCTATGGCTACACCTTC. It is translated as CASSQEAGLAYGYTF.

This clonotype was seen a single time. The chain joins TRBV3-1 to TRBJ1-2; D remains ambiguous. Per germline, CDR1 LGHDT and CDR2 YNNKEL (reference sequence). The CDR3 sequence is 12 residues long. V was trimmed by 1 base and J by 7 bases, leaving 7 bases between them. The CDR3 loop reads CASSQGSAGYTF. The CDR3 nucleotides read TGTGCCAGCAGCCAAGGTTCAGCTGGCTACACCTTC.

The chain uses TRBV20-1 and TRBJ2-4; D uncertain. This CDR3 is 11 amino acids long. V lost 3 bases and J 13 bases, leaving 13 bases between the germline ends. Germline loops: CDR1 DFQATT, CDR2 SNEGSKA (reference sequence). The CDR3 sequence: CSARANNEQYF. The CDR3 nucleotides are TGCAGTGCTAGGGCCAACAATGAGCAGTACTTC.

This clonotype appeared a few times. The rearrangement links TRBV29-1 to TRBJ1-1; no firm D call. This CDR3 contains 16 residues. Per germline, CDR1 SQVTM and CDR2 ANQGSEA. V shed 5 bases and J shed 2 bases, with 21 bases lying between them. CDR3 loop: CSVLFETHVPNTEAFF. The DNA for the CDR3 is TGCAGCGTTTTGTTCGAGACCCATGTCCCCAACACTGAAGCTTTCTTT.

This clonotype was found many times. The chain couples TRBV20-1 to TRBJ1-5; TRBD1 is a possible D gene (6 bases). This CDR3 comprises 13 residues. V lost 3 bases to trimming and J lost 7 bases, with 13 bases between them. The germline V gene encodes CDR1 DFQATT and CDR2 SNEGSKA (reference sequence). The CDR3 nucleotides are TGCAGTGCTAGTCAGGGGCTCGAGCAGCCCCAGCATTTT. Amino acid sequence: CSASQGLEQPQHF.

This clonotype was counted at least ten times. The chain carries TRBV7-2 and TRBJ2-7, with D unresolved. Trimming removed 5 bases from V and 7 bases from J, with 21 bases in between. The CDR3 totals 15 residues. Germline V gives CDR1 SGHTA, CDR2 FQGNSA. The DNA of the CDR3 is TGTGCCAGCAGCCCCGTATTCAGGTCCACTTGGGAGCAGTACTTC. Protein sequence: CASSPVFRSTWEQYF.